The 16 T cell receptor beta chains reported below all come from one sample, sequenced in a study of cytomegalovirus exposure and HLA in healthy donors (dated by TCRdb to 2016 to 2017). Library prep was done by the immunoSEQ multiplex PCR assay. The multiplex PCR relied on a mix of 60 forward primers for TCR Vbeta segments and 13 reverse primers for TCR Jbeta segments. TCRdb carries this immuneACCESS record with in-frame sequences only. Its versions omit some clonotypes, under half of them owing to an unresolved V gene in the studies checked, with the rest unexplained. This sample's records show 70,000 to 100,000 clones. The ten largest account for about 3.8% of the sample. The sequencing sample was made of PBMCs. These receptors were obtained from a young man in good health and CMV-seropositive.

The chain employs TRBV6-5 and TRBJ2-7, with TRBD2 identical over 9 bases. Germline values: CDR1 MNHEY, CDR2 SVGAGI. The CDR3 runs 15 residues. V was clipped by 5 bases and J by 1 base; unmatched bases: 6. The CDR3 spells CASSPSGGRSYEQYF. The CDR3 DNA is TGTGCCAGCAGTCCGAGCGGGGGGCGATCCTACGAGCAGTACTTC.

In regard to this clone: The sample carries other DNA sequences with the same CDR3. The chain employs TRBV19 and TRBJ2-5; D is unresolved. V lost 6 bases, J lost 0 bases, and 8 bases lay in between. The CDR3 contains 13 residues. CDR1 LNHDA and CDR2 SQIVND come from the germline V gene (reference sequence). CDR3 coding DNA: TGTGCCAGTAGCATTGACTACCAAGAGACCCAGTACTTC. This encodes CASSIDYQETQYF.

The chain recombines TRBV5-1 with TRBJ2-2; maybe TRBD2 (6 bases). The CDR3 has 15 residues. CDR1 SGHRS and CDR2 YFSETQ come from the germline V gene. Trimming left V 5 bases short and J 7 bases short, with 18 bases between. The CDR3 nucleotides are TGCGCCAGCAGTCGCGGGGTCACTGGCGGCGGGGAGCTGTTTTTT. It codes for CASSRGVTGGGELFF.

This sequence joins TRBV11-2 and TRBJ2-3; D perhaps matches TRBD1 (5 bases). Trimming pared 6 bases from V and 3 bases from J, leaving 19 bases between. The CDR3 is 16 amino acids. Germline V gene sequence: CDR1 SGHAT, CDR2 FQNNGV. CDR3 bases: TGTGCCAGCAGTCTTTTGGGGTGGGGCGCGACAGATACGCAGTATTTT. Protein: CASSLLGWGATDTQYF.

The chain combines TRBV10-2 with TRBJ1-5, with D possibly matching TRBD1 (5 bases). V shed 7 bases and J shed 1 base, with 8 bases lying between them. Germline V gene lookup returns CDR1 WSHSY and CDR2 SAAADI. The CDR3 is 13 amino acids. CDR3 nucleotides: TGCGCCAGCACTTCAGGGAGCAATCAGCCCCAGCATTTT. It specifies CASTSGSNQPQHF.

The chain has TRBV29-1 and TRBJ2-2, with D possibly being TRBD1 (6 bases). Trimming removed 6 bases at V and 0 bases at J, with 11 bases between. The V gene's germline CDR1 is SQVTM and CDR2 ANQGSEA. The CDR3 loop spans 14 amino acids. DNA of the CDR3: TGCAGCGTGACTGGACAGCCGAACACCGGGGAGCTGTTTTTT. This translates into CSVTGQPNTGELFF.

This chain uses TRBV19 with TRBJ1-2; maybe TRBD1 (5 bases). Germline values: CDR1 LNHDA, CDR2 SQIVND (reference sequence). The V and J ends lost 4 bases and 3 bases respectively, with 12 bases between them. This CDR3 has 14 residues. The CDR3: CASSSGQNYYGYTF. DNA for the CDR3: TGTGCCAGTAGTAGCGGACAAAACTACTATGGCTACACCTTC.

For the CDR3, the DNA is TGCGCCAGCAGCCCAGGCGCGGGGGGCTACGAGCAGTACTTC. It specifies CASSPGAGGYEQYF. The chain recombines TRBV4-1 with TRBJ2-7, with 8 bases lining up with TRBD2. CDR3 length: 14 residues. From germline, CDR1 is MGHRA and CDR2 YSYEKL. V was pared by 4 bases and J by 3 bases, with 5 bases of the junction left unmatched.

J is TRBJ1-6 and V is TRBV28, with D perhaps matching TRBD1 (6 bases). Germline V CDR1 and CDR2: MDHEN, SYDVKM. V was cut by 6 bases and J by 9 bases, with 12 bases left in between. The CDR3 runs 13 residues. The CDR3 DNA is TGTGCCAGCAGCCGCCAAGGGGGTTCACCCCTCCACTTT. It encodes CASSRQGGSPLHF.

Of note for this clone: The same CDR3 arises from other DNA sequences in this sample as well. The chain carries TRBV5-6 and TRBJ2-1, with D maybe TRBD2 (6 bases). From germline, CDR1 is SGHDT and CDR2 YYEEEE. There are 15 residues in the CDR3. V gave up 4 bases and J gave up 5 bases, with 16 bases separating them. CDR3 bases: TGTGCCAGCAGCGGCGTCGGGTCGGGGGACAATGAGCAGTTCTTC. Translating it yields CASSGVGSGDNEQFF. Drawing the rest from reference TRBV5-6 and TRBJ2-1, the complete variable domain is DAGVTQSPTHLIKTRGQQVTLRCSPKSGHDTVSWYQQALGQGPQFIFQYYEEEERQRGNFPDRFSGHQFPNYSSELNVNALLLGDSALYLCASSGVGSGDNEQFFGPGTRLTVL.

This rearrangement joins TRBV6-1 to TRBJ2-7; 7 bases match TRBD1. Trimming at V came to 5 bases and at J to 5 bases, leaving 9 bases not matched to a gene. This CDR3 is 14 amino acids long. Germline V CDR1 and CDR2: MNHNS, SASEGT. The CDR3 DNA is TGTGCCAGCAGTAGCTACAGGGGCAGGAACGAGCAGTACTTC. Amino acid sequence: CASSSYRGRNEQYF.

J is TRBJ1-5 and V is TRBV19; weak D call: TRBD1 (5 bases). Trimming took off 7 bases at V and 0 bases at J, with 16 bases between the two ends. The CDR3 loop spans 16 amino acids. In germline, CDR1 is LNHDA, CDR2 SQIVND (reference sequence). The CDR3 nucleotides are TGTGCCAGTACCAGGGTTGACAGCTATAGCAATCAGCCCCAGCATTTT. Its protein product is CASTRVDSYSNQPQHF.

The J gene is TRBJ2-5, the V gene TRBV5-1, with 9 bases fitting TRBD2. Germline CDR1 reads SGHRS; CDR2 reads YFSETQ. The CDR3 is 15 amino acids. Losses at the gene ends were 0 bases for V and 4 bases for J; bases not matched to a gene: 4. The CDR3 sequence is CASSLGLAGLETQYF. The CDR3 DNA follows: TGCGCCAGCAGCTTGGGGCTAGCGGGGTTAGAGACCCAGTACTTC.

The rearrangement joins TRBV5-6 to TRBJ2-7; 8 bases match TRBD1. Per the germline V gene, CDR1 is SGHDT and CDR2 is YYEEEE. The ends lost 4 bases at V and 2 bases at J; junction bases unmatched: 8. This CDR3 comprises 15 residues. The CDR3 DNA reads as TGTGCCAGCAGCAGACGGACAGGGTCTACCTACGAGCAGTACTTC. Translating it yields CASSRRTGSTYEQYF.

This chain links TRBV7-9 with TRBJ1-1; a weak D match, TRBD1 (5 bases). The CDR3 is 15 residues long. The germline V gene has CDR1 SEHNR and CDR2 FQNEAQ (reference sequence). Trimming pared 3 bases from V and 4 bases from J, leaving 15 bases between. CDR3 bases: TGTGCCAGCAGCTTCTTGTCCCGGCAGGGCACTGAAGCTTTCTTT. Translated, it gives CASSFLSRQGTEAFF. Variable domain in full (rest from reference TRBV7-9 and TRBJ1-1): DTGVSQNPRHKITKRGQNVTFRCDPISEHNRLYWYRQTLGQGPEFLTYFQNEAQLEKSRLLSDRFSAERPKGSFSTLEIQRTEQGDSAMYLCASSFLSRQGTEAFFGQGTRLTVV.

CDR3 loop: CAWDEQGNEQFF. CDR3 in DNA: TGTGCCTGGGATGAACAGGGCAATGAGCAGTTCTTC. The chain has TRBV30 and TRBJ2-1; D is possibly TRBD1 (6 bases). The length of the CDR3 is 12 residues. Trimming shortened V by 5 bases and J by 6 bases, and 11 bases separated the two germline ends. Per germline, CDR1 GTSNPN and CDR2 SVGIG (reference sequence).